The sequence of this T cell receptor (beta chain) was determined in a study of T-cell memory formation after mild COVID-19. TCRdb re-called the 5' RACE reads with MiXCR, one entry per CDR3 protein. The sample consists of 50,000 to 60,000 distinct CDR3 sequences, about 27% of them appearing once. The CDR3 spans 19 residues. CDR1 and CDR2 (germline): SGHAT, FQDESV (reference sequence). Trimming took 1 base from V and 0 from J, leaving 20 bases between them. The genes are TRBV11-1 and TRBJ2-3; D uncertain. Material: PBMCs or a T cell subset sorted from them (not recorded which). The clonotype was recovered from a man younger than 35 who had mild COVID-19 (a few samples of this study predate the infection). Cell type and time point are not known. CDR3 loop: CASSLGINFSPSSTDTQYF. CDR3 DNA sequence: TGTGCCAGCAGCTTAGGCATAAACTTTAGTCCGTCTAGCACAGATACGCAGTATTTT.